Presented here are 10 T cell receptor beta chains from one specimen sequenced in a study of tumor and adjacent non-tumor tissue in lung cancer. TCRbeta libraries were built with three rounds of nested PCR, modified from ARM-PCR. TCRdb used MiXCR to reprocess the multiplex PCR reads, holding one entry per CDR3 protein. This sample has about 98,000 distinct CDR3 sequences, with 75% to 85% found just once. This sample's RNA came from whole unsorted tissue. Distant lung tissue was collected more than 3 cm away from the tumor edge. Sequenced: distant non-tumor lung tissue. These receptors came from a man in his sixties with small cell lung cancer.

The rearrangement uses TRBV6-1 and TRBJ2-7; D is unclear. The CDR3 loop spans 12 amino acids. CDR1 is MNHNS and CDR2 is SASEGT in the germline V gene. The CDR3 sequence is CVSSEKVYEKYV. Here the CDR3 DNA reads TGTGTCAGCAGTGAAAAGGTGTACGAGAAGTACGTC.

Of note for this clonotype: The final CDR3 position lacks the conserved phenylalanine or tryptophan, pointing to a likely read error. This chain joins TRBV4-2 and TRBJ2-2; tentative D call: TRBD1 (5 bases). Germline V CDR1 and CDR2: LGHNA, YNFKEQ. This CDR3 contains 16 residues. Trimming left V 6 bases short and J 0 bases short, with 14 bases between. CDR3 bases: TGTGCCAGCAGTCATGATCTCAGGGCGAACACCGGGGAGCTGTTTCTT. It codes for CASSHDLRANTGELFL.

This clonotype was seen only once. Germline is not matched at one junction end, which may reflect a read error. The rearrangement joins TRBV6-5 to TRBJ2-2, with a tentative D call TRBD2 (6 bases). Per the germline V gene, CDR1 is MNHEY and CDR2 is SVGAGI. The CDR3 length is 15 residues. This CDR3 reads CAGSNWRAGTGELFF. The CDR3 DNA reads as TGTGCCGGCAGTAACTGGAGGGCCGGAACCGGGGAGCTGTTTTTT.

The rearrangement links TRBV11-2 to TRBJ1-1; D remains unclear. V lost 7 bases and J 11 bases, leaving 14 bases between the germline ends. Germline V gene sequence: CDR1 SGHAT, CDR2 FQNNGV. The CDR3 spans 11 residues. CDR3 coding DNA: TGTGCCAGCATGTTAGGTTTCCCGGCTTTCTTT. Amino acid sequence: CASMLGFPAFF. Looking up the rest from reference TRBV11-2 and TRBJ1-1 gives the full variable domain: EAGVAQSPRYKIIEKRQSVAFWCNPISGHATLYWYQQILGQGPKLLIQFQNNGVVDDSQLPKDRFSAERLKGVDSTLKIQPAKLEDSAVYLCASMLGFPAFFGQGTRLTVV.

This clonotype was seen at least ten times. The gene calls are TRBV20-1 and TRBJ1-5; 7 bases line up with TRBD1. The junction had 2 bases not matched to a gene; V was cut back by 0 bases and J by 3 bases. This CDR3 comprises 14 residues. The germline CDR1 and CDR2 sequences are DFQATT and SNEGSKA (reference sequence). The chain's CDR3 is CSARDRGYNQPQHF. In DNA, the CDR3 is TGCAGTGCTAGAGACAGGGGGTACAATCAGCCCCAGCATTTT.

The chain links TRBV11-1 to TRBJ2-2, with 7 bases lining up with TRBD1. The CDR3 totals 16 residues. Germline lookup yields CDR1 SGHAT and CDR2 FQDESV (reference sequence). The CDR3 reads CGRSFRQGYRTGELFF. The CDR3 DNA reads TGTGGCAGAAGCTTCCGACAGGGATATAGGACCGGGGAGCTGTTTTTT. Variable domain in full (rest from reference TRBV11-1 and TRBJ2-2): EAEVAQSPRYKITEKSQAVAFWCDPISGHATLYWYRQILGQGPELLVQFQDESVVDDSQLPKDRFSAERLKGVDSTLKIQPAELGDSAMYLCGRSFRQGYRTGELFFGEGSRLTVL.

As to this clonotype: The junction shows a germline mismatch at one end, possibly a read error. The chain couples TRBV11-2 to TRBJ2-3; 11 nucleotides line up with TRBD2. Germline-derived CDR1 and CDR2 are SGHAT and FQNNGV. This CDR3 contains 14 residues. CDR3: CATHLLAGADTLYF. CDR3 DNA sequence: TGTGCCACCCACCTACTAGCGGGAGCAGATACGCTGTATTTT.

This clonotype was detected only a few times. The gene calls are TRBV27 and TRBJ2-1, with 10 bases aligning to TRBD2. V was clipped by 2 bases and J by 9 bases; unmatched bases: 10. CDR1 MNHEY and CDR2 SMNVEV come from the germline V gene (reference sequence). CDR3 length: 16 amino acids. The CDR3 sequence is CASSLRSGRGGREQFF. The CDR3, as DNA: TGTGCCAGCAGTTTAAGGAGCGGGAGGGGGGGGCGTGAGCAGTTCTTC.

A remark on this clonotype: This likely comes from a read error, as the CDR3 has no conserved phenylalanine or tryptophan at its end. The chain has TRBV4-1 and TRBJ2-7; D remains unclear. Trimming cost V 8 bases and J 3 bases, with 14 bases left between them. The CDR3 consists of 13 residues. CDR1 MGHRA and CDR2 YSYEKL come from the germline V gene. As DNA, the CDR3 is TGCGCCAGCGGTTTCGACATACTCTACGAGCAGTACTCC. It encodes CASGFDILYEQYS.

A note on this clonotype: This sequence may be a read error, since a much larger clone differs from it by one base. The V and J genes are TRBV29-1 and TRBJ2-7; 7 bases match TRBD1. Germline values: CDR1 SQVTM, CDR2 ANQGSEA. The CDR3 extends over 15 amino acids. As DNA, the CDR3 is TGCAGCGTTACTCTCCCGGGACAGAGCCCCTACGAGCAGAACTTC. This translates into CSVTLPGQSPYEQNF.